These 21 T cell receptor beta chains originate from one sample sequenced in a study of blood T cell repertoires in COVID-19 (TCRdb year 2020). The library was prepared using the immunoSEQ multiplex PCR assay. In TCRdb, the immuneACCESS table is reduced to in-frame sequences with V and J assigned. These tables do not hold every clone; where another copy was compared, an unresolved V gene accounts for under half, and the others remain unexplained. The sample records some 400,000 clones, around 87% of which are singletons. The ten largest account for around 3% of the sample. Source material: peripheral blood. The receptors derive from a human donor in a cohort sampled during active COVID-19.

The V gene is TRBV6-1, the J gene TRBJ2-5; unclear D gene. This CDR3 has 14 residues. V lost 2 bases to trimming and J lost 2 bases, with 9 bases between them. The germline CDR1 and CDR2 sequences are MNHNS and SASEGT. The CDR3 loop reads CASSENDLQETQYF. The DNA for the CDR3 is TGTGCCAGCAGTGAAAATGACTTACAAGAGACCCAGTACTTC.

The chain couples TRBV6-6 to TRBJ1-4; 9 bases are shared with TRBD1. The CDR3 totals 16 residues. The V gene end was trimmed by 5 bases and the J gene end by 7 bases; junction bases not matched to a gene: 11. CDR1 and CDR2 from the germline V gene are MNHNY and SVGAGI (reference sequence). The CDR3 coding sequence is TGTGCCAGCAGTACAGGGGGCGGACTCAAGGGTGAAAAACTGTTTTTT. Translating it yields CASSTGGGLKGEKLFF.

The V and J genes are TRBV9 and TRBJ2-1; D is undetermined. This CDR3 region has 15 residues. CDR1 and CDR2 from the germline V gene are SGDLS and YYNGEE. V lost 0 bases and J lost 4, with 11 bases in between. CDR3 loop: CASSVVAEYYNEQFF. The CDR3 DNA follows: TGTGCCAGCAGCGTAGTGGCGGAGTATTACAATGAGCAGTTCTTC.

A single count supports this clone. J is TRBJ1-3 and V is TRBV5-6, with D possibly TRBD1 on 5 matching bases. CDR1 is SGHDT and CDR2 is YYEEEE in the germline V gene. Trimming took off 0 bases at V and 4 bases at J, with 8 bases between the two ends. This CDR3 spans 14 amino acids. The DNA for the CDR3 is TGTGCCAGCAGCTTGGTGACAGTCGGAAACACCATATATTTT. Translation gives CASSLVTVGNTIYF.

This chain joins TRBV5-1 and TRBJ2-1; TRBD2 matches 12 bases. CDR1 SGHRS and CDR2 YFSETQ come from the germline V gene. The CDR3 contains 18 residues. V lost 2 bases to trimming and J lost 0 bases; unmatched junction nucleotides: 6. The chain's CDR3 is CASSLGLTSGSSYNEQFF. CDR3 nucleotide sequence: TGCGCCAGCAGCTTAGGCCTGACTAGCGGGAGCTCCTACAATGAGCAGTTCTTC.

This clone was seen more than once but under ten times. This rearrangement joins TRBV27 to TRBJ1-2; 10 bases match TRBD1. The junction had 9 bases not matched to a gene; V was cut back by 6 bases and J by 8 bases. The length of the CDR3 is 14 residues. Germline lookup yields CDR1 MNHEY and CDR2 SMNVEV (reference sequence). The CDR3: CASRLTGTGDGYTF. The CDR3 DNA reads TGTGCCAGCAGACTTACCGGGACAGGGGACGGCTACACCTTC.

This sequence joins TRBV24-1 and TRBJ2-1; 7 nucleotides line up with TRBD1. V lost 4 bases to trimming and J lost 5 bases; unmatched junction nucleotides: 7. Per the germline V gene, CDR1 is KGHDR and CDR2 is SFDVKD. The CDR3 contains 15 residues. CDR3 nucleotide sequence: TGTGCCACCAGTGACACCGGGACAGTGAACAATGAGCAGTTCTTC. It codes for CATSDTGTVNNEQFF.

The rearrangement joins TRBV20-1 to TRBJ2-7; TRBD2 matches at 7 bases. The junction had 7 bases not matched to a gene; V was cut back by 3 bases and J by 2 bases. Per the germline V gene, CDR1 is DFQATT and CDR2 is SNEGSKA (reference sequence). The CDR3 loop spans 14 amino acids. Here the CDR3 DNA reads TGCAGTGCTAGTCGACTAGCCGACACCTACGAGCAGTACTTC. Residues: CSASRLADTYEQYF.

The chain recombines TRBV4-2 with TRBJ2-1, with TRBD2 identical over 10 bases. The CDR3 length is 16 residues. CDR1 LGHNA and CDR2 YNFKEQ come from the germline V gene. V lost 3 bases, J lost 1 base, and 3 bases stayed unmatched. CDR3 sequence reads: CASSQGLAPSYNEQFF. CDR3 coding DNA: TGTGCCAGCAGCCAGGGACTAGCGCCTTCCTACAATGAGCAGTTCTTC.

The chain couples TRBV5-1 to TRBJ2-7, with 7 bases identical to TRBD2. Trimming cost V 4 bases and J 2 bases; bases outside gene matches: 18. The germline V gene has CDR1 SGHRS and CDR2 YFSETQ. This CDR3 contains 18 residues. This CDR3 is CASSPYSLGRDLPYEQYF. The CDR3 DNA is TGCGCCAGCAGCCCCTACTCTCTAGGGAGGGACCTTCCCTACGAGCAGTACTTC.

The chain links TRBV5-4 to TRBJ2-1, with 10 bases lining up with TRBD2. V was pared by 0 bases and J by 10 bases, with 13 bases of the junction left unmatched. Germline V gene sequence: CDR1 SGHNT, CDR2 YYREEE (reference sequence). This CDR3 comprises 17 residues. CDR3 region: CASSLALGSGRAREQFF. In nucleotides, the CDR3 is TGTGCCAGCAGCTTGGCCCTAGGCAGCGGGAGGGCGCGGGAGCAGTTCTTC. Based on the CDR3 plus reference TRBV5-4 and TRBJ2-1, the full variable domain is ETGVTQSPTHLIKTRGQQVTLRCSSQSGHNTVSWYQQALGQGPQFIFQYYREEENGRGNFPPRFSGLQFPNYSSELNVNALELDDSALYLCASSLALGSGRAREQFFGPGTRLTVL.

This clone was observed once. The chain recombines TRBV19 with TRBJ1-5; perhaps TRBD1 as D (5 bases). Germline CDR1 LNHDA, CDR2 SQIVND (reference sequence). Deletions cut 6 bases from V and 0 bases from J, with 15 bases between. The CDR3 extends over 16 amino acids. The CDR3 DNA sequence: TGTGCCAGTAGCAGAGAACAGGCCTATAGCAATCAGCCCCAGCATTTT. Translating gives CASSREQAYSNQPQHF.

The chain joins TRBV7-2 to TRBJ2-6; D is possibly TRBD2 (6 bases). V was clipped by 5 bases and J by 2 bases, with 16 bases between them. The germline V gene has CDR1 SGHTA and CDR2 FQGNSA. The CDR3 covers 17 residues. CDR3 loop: CASSLRGAGAGANVLTF. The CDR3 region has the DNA TGTGCCAGCAGCCTGCGGGGTGCGGGCGCTGGGGCCAACGTCCTGACTTTC.

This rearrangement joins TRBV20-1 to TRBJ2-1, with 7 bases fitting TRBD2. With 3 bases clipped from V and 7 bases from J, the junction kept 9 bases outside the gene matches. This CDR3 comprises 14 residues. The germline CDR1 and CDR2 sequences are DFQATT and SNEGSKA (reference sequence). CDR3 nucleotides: TGCAGTGCTAGTTGGGCTAGCGGAAGGAATGAGCAGTTCTTC. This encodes CSASWASGRNEQFF.

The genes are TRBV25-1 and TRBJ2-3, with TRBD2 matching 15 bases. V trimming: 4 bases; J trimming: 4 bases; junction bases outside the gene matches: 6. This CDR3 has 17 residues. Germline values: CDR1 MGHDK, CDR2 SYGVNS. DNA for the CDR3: TGTGCCAGCAGTGTAACCGGACTAGCGGGAGGGCCAGATACGCAGTATTTT. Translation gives CASSVTGLAGGPDTQYF.

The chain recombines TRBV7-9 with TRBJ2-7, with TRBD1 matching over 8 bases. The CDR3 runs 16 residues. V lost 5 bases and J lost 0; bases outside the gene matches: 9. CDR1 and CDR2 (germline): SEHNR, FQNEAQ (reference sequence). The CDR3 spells CASSSPRDRSSYEQYF. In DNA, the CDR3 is TGTGCCAGCAGCAGCCCCCGGGACAGGAGCTCCTACGAGCAGTACTTC.

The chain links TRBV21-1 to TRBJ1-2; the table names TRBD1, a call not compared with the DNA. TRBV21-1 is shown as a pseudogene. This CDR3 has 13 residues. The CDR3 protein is CASSAWTGEGYTF. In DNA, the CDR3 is TGTGCCAGCAGCGCCTGGACAGGGGAGGGCTACACCTTC.

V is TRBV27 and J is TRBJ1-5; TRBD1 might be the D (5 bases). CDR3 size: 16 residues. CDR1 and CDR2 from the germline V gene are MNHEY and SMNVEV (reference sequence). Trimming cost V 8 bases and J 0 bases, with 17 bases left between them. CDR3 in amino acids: CASHPFGGNSNQPQHF. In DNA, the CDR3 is TGTGCCAGCCACCCTTTTGGGGGGAATAGCAATCAGCCCCAGCATTTT.

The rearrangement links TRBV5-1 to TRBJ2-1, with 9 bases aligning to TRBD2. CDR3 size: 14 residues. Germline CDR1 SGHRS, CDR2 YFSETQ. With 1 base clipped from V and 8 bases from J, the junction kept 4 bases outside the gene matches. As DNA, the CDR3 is TGCGCCAGCAGCTTGAGCGGGAGGTTTGATGAGCAGTTCTTC. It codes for CASSLSGRFDEQFF. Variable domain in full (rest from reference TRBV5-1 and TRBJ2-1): KAGVTQTPRYLIKTRGQQVTLSCSPISGHRSVSWYQQTPGQGLQFLFEYFSETQRNKGNFPGRFSGRQFSNSRSEMNVSTLELGDSALYLCASSLSGRFDEQFFGPGTRLTVL.

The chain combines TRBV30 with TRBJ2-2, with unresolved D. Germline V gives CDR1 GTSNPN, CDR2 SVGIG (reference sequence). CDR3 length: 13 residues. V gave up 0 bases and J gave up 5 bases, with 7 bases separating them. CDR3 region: CAWSVYQTGELFF. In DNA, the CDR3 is TGTGCCTGGAGTGTTTATCAGACCGGGGAGCTGTTTTTT. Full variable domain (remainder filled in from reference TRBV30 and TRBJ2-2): SQTIHQWPATLVQPVGSPLSLECTVEGTSNPNLYWYRQAAGRGLQLLFYSVGIGQISSEVPQNLSASRPQDRQFILSSKKLLLSDSGFYLCAWSVYQTGELFFGEGSRLTVL.

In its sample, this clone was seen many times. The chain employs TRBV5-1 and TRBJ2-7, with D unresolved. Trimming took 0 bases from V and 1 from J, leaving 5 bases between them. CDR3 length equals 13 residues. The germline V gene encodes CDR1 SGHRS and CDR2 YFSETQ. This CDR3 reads CASSLDLSYEQYF. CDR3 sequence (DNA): TGCGCCAGCAGCTTGGACTTATCCTACGAGCAGTACTTC.